The clone carrying this TCR beta chain was observed at least ten times. The target antigen is unknown. This specimen comes from a study of T cell repertoires in cytomegalovirus infection. Study-wide context: A matching HLA type, together with CMV infection, was signaled by public TCR beta signatures. Study-level points and caveats: The ex vivo response was dominated by HLA-C-restricted CMV-specific TCR beta clonotypes. CMV carriers having the relevant HLA were flagged by cumulative public TCR beta family frequency.

TCRdb re-analysed the reads in MiXCR, keeping a single row per CDR3 protein. The table includes hundreds of thousands of distinct CDR3 sequences, around 6.2% detected once. V lost 0 bases and J lost 4, with 7 bases in between. Germline V lookup: CDR1 SGHDT, CDR2 YYEEEE. This CDR3 spans 14 amino acids. The specimen was PBMCs. The chain joins TRBV5-6 to TRBJ1-4; D is undetermined. The sequence derives from a human donor in good health (CMV status not recorded). Some clones in this sample may be carry-over from other donors' samples. The CDR3 DNA follows: TGTGCCAGCAGCTTGGACGACAATAATGAAAAACTGTTTTTT. Amino acids: CASSLDDNNEKLFF. Looking up the rest from reference TRBV5-6 and TRBJ1-4 gives the full variable domain: DAGVTQSPTHLIKTRGQQVTLRCSPKSGHDTVSWYQQALGQGPQFIFQYYEEEERQRGNFPDRFSGHQFPNYSSELNVNALLLGDSALYLCASSLDDNNEKLFFGSGTQLSVL.